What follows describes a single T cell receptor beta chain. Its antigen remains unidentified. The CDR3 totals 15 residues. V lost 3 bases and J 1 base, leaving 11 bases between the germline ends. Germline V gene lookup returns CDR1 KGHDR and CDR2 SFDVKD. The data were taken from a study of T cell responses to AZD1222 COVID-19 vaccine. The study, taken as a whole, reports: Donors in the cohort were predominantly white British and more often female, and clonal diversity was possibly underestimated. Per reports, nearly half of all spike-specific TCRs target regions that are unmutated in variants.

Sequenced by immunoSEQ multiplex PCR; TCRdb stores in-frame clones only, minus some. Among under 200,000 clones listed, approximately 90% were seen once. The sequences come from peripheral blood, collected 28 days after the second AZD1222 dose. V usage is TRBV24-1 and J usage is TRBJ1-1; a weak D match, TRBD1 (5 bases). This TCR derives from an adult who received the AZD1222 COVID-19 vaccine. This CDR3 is CATSDPAGGNTEAFF. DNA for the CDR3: TGTGCCACCAGTGATCCAGCCGGGGGGAACACTGAAGCTTTCTTT.